These T cell receptor beta chains were read from a single sample in a study of cytomegalovirus exposure and HLA in healthy donors. Here immunoSEQ multiplex PCR was the method, and the copy in TCRdb shows in-frame clones only, minus some. The repertoire holds 260,000 or so clones, with around 87% as singletons. Sequencing was carried out using PBMCs. The source of these receptors is a man in his late teens or twenties in good health and CMV-seronegative. Both conserved end residues are part of each CDR3. A D gene is named only where the DNA matches it firmly. A clone size is listed for some rows: how often the clone was seen (once, few, many), or a class if it is expanded.

V gene	D gene	clone size	J gene	CDR3 protein	CDR3 DNA
TRBV7-2	.	.	TRBJ2-2	CASSLPRTLTGGELFF	TGTGCCAGCAGCTTACCTCGGACTCTGACGGGCGGGGAGCTGTTTTTT
TRBV19	TRBD2	.	TRBJ2-3	CASSPRGDTDTQYF	TGTGCCAGTAGCCCCCGGGGGGACACAGATACGCAGTATTTT
TRBV27	TRBD1	.	TRBJ2-1	CASSFHGTGIFF	TGTGCCAGCAGTTTCCATGGGACAGGGATTTTCTTC
TRBV9	TRBD2	.	TRBJ2-3	CASSIIAGSTDTQYF	TGTGCCAGCAGCATAATAGCGGGGAGCACAGATACGCAGTATTTT
TRBV7-6	.	.	TRBJ2-1	CASSPSIHPSDEQFF	TGTGCCAGCAGCCCAAGTATTCACCCTTCGGATGAGCAGTTCTTC
TRBV6-5	.	.	TRBJ1-2	CASQGNYGYTF	TGTGCCAGTCAGGGGAACTATGGCTACACCTTC
TRBV27	TRBD2	.	TRBJ2-7	CATGLAGSYEQYF	TGTGCCACCGGACTAGCGGGTTCCTACGAGCAGTACTTC
TRBV28	.	.	TRBJ2-7	CASSSPGGLREQYF	TGTGCCAGCAGTTCCCCGGGGGGCTTGAGGGAGCAGTACTTC
TRBV15	.	.	TRBJ2-1	CATSRVSAYNEQFF	TGTGCCACCAGCAGAGTCAGCGCATACAATGAGCAGTTCTTC
TRBV7-2	.	.	TRBJ1-1	CASSLRQGLGTEAFF	TGTGCCAGCAGCCTGAGGCAGGGGTTGGGCACTGAAGCTTTCTTT
TRBV5-1	TRBD2	.	TRBJ2-3	CASTGSGGKDTQYF	TGCGCCAGCACCGGGAGCGGGGGCAAAGATACGCAGTATTTT
TRBV2	.	.	TRBJ2-1	CASKTSQGNEQFF	TGTGCCAGCAAGACTAGTCAGGGCAATGAGCAGTTCTTC
TRBV7-2	TRBD2	.	TRBJ2-7	CASSHPREGGSYEQYF	TGTGCCAGCAGTCACCCTCGGGAGGGCGGTAGCTACGAGCAGTACTTC
TRBV11-2	.	.	TRBJ2-2	CASSFDRLSGELFF	TGTGCCAGCAGCTTTGACAGACTGTCCGGGGAGCTGTTTTTT
TRBV29-1	.	.	TRBJ2-5	CSVSQGIVGTQYF	TGCAGCGTCAGTCAGGGAATCGTGGGGACCCAGTACTTC
TRBV27	TRBD1	.	TRBJ2-2	CASSPHRDRETGELFF	TGTGCCAGCAGTCCGCACCGGGACAGGGAAACCGGGGAGCTGTTTTTT
TRBV4-3	.	.	TRBJ2-1	CASSQDFRTPYNEQFF	TGCGCCAGCAGCCAAGATTTCCGGACACCATACAATGAGCAGTTCTTC
TRBV9	.	.	TRBJ2-2	CASSGHLNTGELFF	TGTGCCAGCAGCGGACACCTGAACACCGGGGAGCTGTTTTTT
TRBV7-2	TRBD1	.	TRBJ1-5	CASSYGTGANQPQHF	TGTGCCAGCAGCTACGGGACAGGGGCGAATCAGCCCCAGCATTTT
TRBV2	.	once	TRBJ2-7	CASSLYEQYF	TGTGCCAGCTCCCTCTACGAGCAGTACTTC
TRBV7-6	TRBD2	once	TRBJ2-3	CASSLGAGGVTDTQYF	TGTGCCAGCAGCTTAGGGGCGGGAGGGGTCACAGATACGCAGTATTTT
TRBV12-5	TRBD1	few	TRBJ2-1	CASGSGTGKDEQFF	TGTGCTAGTGGTTCCGGGACAGGGAAGGATGAGCAGTTCTTC
TRBV30	TRBD2	.	TRBJ2-3	CAWSKAGAGDTQYF	TGTGCCTGGAGTAAGGCGGGAGCAGGAGATACGCAGTATTTT
TRBV5-1	TRBD1	.	TRBJ2-5	CASSMGQGEETQYF	TGCGCCAGCAGCATGGGACAGGGGGAAGAGACCCAGTACTTC
TRBV9	.	few	TRBJ1-3	CASSVYAGVGNTIYF	TGTGCCAGCAGCGTATACGCAGGGGTTGGAAACACCATATATTTT
TRBV2	TRBD1	.	TRBJ2-1	CASRPPGQASINEQFF	TGTGCCAGCAGACCTCCGGGACAGGCTAGTATCAATGAGCAGTTCTTC
TRBV11-2	.	.	TRBJ2-5	CASSLYTGSSTETQYF	TGTGCCAGCAGCTTATACACAGGGAGTTCAACGGAGACCCAGTACTTC
TRBV6-5	.	.	TRBJ2-5	CASSYPETQYF	TGTGCCAGCAGTTACCCGGAGACCCAGTACTTC
TRBV29-1	TRBD1	many	TRBJ2-1	CSSGRGLNEQFF	TGCAGCAGCGGCAGGGGGCTCAATGAGCAGTTCTTC
TRBV19	.	.	TRBJ1-5	CASSPRQEASQPQHF	TGTGCCAGTAGTCCCCGCCAGGAGGCAAGCCAGCCCCAGCATTTT
TRBV27	TRBD2	.	TRBJ2-3	CASSLGRLAGGVDTQYF	TGTGCCAGCAGTTTAGGGCGACTAGCGGGAGGGGTAGATACGCAGTATTTT
TRBV4-3	TRBD2	.	TRBJ2-1	CASSQDPGGGNEQFF	TGCGCCAGCAGCCAAGACCCGGGCGGGGGTAATGAGCAGTTCTTC
TRBV6-1	.	once	TRBJ2-3	CASKTDTDTQYF	TGTGCCAGCAAGACAGACACAGATACGCAGTATTTT
TRBV5-6	.	.	TRBJ2-2	CASSSQGSGELFF	TGTGCCAGCAGCAGTCAGGGTTCCGGGGAGCTGTTTTTT
TRBV27	.	.	TRBJ1-6	CASSFAGSYNSPLHF	TGTGCCAGCAGTTTCGCCGGCTCCTATAATTCACCCCTCCACTTT
TRBV9	.	.	TRBJ2-6	CASSVAGYHANVLTF	TGTGCCAGCAGCGTAGCAGGGTATCACGCCAACGTCCTGACTTTC
TRBV27	TRBD2	.	TRBJ2-7	CASSPSGRGAGEQYF	TGTGCCAGCAGTCCTTCGGGGCGGGGGGCAGGGGAGCAGTACTTC
TRBV27	.	.	TRBJ1-1	CASLQTPLGEAFF	TGTGCCAGCTTACAGACCCCTTTAGGTGAAGCTTTCTTT
TRBV6-1	.	few	TRBJ1-2	CASSEMEVHGYTF	TGTGCCAGCAGTGAAATGGAGGTGCATGGCTACACCTTC
TRBV28	TRBD1	.	TRBJ1-6	CASSLEYGRGARNSPLHF	TGTGCCAGCAGTTTAGAGTATGGCAGGGGGGCAAGGAATTCACCCCTCCACTTT
TRBV28	TRBD1	.	TRBJ1-1	CASSYTGTENTEAFF	TGTGCCAGCAGCTACACCGGGACAGAGAACACTGAAGCTTTCTTT
TRBV7-2	.	.	TRBJ1-2	CASSLAPSVGTRPMWSYTF	TGTGCCAGCAGCTTAGCGCCTTCCGTTGGGACTCGGCCGATGTGGAGCTACACCTTC
TRBV5-1	TRBD2	once	TRBJ2-5	CASSRTAGGPQETQYF	TGCGCCAGCAGCCGCACCGCGGGGGGCCCGCAAGAGACCCAGTACTTC
TRBV5-1	TRBD2	.	TRBJ2-7	CASSHGGSSYEQYF	TGCGCCAGCAGCCACGGGGGGAGCTCCTACGAGCAGTACTTC
TRBV27	TRBD2	many	TRBJ2-7	CASSFFGGGEQYF	TGTGCCAGCAGTTTTTTTGGGGGGGGCGAGCAGTACTTC